This TCR beta chain was observed in a study of blood T cell repertoires in COVID-19. Study-wide context: Samples of COVID-19 (acute and convalescent) were obtained from the United States, Italy and Spain.

The ends lost 3 bases at V and 2 bases at J; junction bases unmatched: 11. Germline loops: CDR1 LGHNA, CDR2 YSLEER. This CDR3 contains 17 residues. Clinical history reported by participants formed the basis on which cohorts were assigned. Donors in Cohort 3 counted as recovered after two negative PCRs, clearance, or symptom resolution. Original processing methods: Estimation of nucleated cell counts relied on the amplification of reference gene primers. This table comes from immunoSEQ multiplex PCR, and its TCRdb copy is limited to in-frame clones, with some not included. D and trimming were read from the DNA, whereas the V and J calls and clone size are those reported in that table. The sample consists of 200,000 to 250,000 clones, around 86% of them appearing once.

The source of this sequence is a woman between 50 and 59 years old who had recovered from COVID-19. The sequencing input was PBMCs or T cells enriched from blood (not recorded which). The rearrangement joins TRBV4-3 to TRBJ2-7; 9 nucleotides match TRBD1. The CDR3 region is CASSQDGTGTGTYEQYF. The CDR3 coding sequence is TGCGCCAGCAGCCAGGATGGGACCGGGACAGGGACCTACGAGCAGTACTTC.